Listed below are T cell receptor beta chains from one sample, sequenced in a study of Graves' ophthalmopathy and Graves' hyperthyroidism. TCRdb independently ran MiXCR on the multiplex PCR reads; one entry per CDR3 protein. The sample holds more than 150,000 distinct CDR3 sequences, approximately 40% seen once. Sequencing was carried out using peripheral blood. Source of these receptors: a woman aged 35 to 49 with Graves' ophthalmopathy. Both conserved end residues are part of each CDR3. D genes are given only for firm matches. Clone size, where shown, is once, few, many, or a class for clones that have expanded.

>13|TRBV19|few|NA|TRBJ1-1
TGTGCCAGTAGTGTGGAACGGAACACTGAAGCTTTCTTT
CASSVERNTEAFF
>14|TRBV12-5|once|TRBD1|TRBJ1-1
TGTGCTAGTGGTTTGGGGCGACAGGGTACTGAAGCTTTCTTT
CASGLGRQGTEAFF
>13|TRBV6-1|NA|TRBD2|TRBJ2-7
TGTGCCAGCAGTCGGGACTACTCCTACGAGCAGTACTTC
CASSRDYSYEQYF
>15|TRBV4-1|many|NA|TRBJ2-7
TGCGCCAGCAGCCGCACAGGGGGGGAGGTAAACGAGCAGTACTTC
CASSRTGGEVNEQYF
>15|TRBV6-2/TRBV6-3|NA|TRBD1|TRBJ2-7
TGTGCCAGCAGTGGAACCGGGACAGCGATCTACGAGCAGTACTTC
CASSGTGTAIYEQYF
>14|TRBV6-4|NA|NA|TRBJ2-4
TGTGCCAGCAGGGGAGGGACATACAAAAACATTCAGTACTTC
CASRGGTYKNIQYF
>16|TRBV30|many|TRBD1|TRBJ2-2
TGTGCCTGGAAGAAAGGTGACAGGGGCTACACCGGGGAGCTGTTTTTT
CAWKKGDRGYTGELFF
>17|TRBV9|NA|TRBD1|TRBJ1-3
TGTGCCAGCAGCCCCCGGACAGGGGGGGAGTCGGGAAACACCATATATTTT
CASSPRTGGESGNTIYF
>16|TRBV6-1|NA|TRBD1|TRBJ2-7
TGTGCCAGCAGCCAGAGGACAGGGCCTTCGTCCTACGAGCAGTACTTC
CASSQRTGPSSYEQYF
>15|TRBV19|many|TRBD2|TRBJ2-5
TGTGCCAGTAATTTCGCGGGGGGTTCCCAAGAGACCCAGTACTTC
CASNFAGGSQETQYF
>14|TRBV2|NA|NA|TRBJ1-1
TGTGCCATACTAGGGGGGGCACGGAACACTGAAGCTTTCTTT
CAILGGARNTEAFF
>13|TRBV10-3|many|NA|TRBJ2-7
TGTGCCATCAGTCCCCTGAGCTCCTACGAGCAGCACTTC
CAISPLSSYEQHF
>13|TRBV18|few|TRBD1|TRBJ2-7
TGTGCCAGCTCATCGACAGGGACCTACGAGCAGTACTTC
CASSSTGTYEQYF
>17|TRBV20-1|NA|NA|TRBJ1-5
TGCAGTGCTAGAGATCCCAGGAGGGACGAACTCAATCAGCCCCAGCATTTT
CSARDPRRDELNQPQHF
>18|TRBV12-3/TRBV12-4|many|TRBD1|TRBJ1-1
TGTGCCAGCAGTTTAGAGTGGTATTTAGGACAGGGATACACTGAAGCTTTCTTT
CASSLEWYLGQGYTEAFF
>13|TRBV19|NA|NA|TRBJ1-1
TGTGCCAGTAGCAGTAAGGGGGTGACTGAAGCTTTCTTT
CASSSKGVTEAFF
>15|TRBV7-8|many|NA|TRBJ1-5
TGTGCCAGCAGCTTGGGCACAGGGAGCAATCAGCCCCAGCATTTT
CASSLGTGSNQPQHF
>15|TRBV9|few|TRBD1|TRBJ2-7
TGTGCCAGCAGTACCACCGGGACAGACCCCTACGAGCAGTACTTC
CASSTTGTDPYEQYF